One and the same sample provided the 5 T cell receptor beta chains below, sequenced in a study of cytomegalovirus exposure and HLA in healthy donors. In the PCR, 60 Vbeta and 13 Jbeta primers were used. The protocol was immunoSEQ multiplex PCR, while the TCRdb copy is restricted to in-frame clones and leaves out a portion. This table holds roughly 250,000 clones, about 83% found once. The source material was PBMCs. The receptors derive from a woman aged 40-49 years in good health and CMV-seropositive.

The chain links TRBV7-2 to TRBJ2-7; 9 positions match TRBD2. Germline CDR1 and CDR2: SGHTA and FQGNSA. The CDR3 sequence is 18 residues long. Trimming cost V 2 bases and J 6 bases; bases outside gene matches: 17. CDR3: CASSLTPRGGSGSFEQYF. CDR3 DNA sequence: TGTGCCAGCAGCTTAACCCCCAGGGGTGGTAGCGGGAGTTTCGAGCAGTACTTC.

This clone has only one observation. The DNA of the CDR3 is TGCAGCGTTGATGTCTGGACTATGAACACTGAAGCTTTCTTT. As protein: CSVDVWTMNTEAFF. The chain uses TRBV29-1 and TRBJ1-1; D gene ambiguous. Trimming removed 3 bases at V and 0 bases at J, with 11 bases between. Germline assignment: CDR1 SQVTM and CDR2 ANQGSEA. The CDR3 spans 14 residues.

The chain couples TRBV7-9 to TRBJ2-7, with 7 bases lining up with TRBD2. V was clipped by 5 bases and J by 4 bases; unmatched bases: 8. This CDR3 comprises 14 residues. Looked up from germline, CDR1 is SEHNR and CDR2 is FQNEAQ (reference sequence). The CDR3 nucleotides read TGTGCCAGCAGCGAACCGACTAGCAAGTACGAGCAGTACTTC. Amino acids: CASSEPTSKYEQYF.

CDR3 in amino acids: CASSQDGQRSVARAFF. CDR3 nucleotides: TGCGCCAGCAGCCAAGATGGACAGCGTTCCGTGGCGCGAGCTTTCTTT. The chain recombines TRBV4-3 with TRBJ1-1, with D possibly matching TRBD1 (6 bases). Trimming took 0 bases from V and 10 from J, leaving 21 bases between them. The CDR3 extends over 16 amino acids. CDR1 and CDR2 (germline): LGHNA, YSLEER.

The V gene is TRBV19, the J gene TRBJ1-5, with D hard to call. V was shortened by 7 bases and J by 9 bases, with 22 bases between the two germline ends. CDR1 LNHDA and CDR2 SQIVND come from the germline V gene (reference sequence). This CDR3 region has 15 residues. CDR3 protein: CASTPLGISLAPQHF. The CDR3 region has the DNA TGTGCCAGTACCCCCCTCGGGATTTCACTTGCGCCCCAGCATTTT.